This paragraph covers one TCR beta chain sequence. Study processing details: Cell counts per sample came from amplifying reference gene primers. Only in-frame clones appear in the TCRdb table, and some are missing; sequencing was by immunoSEQ multiplex PCR. D and trimming were read from the DNA, whereas the V and J calls and clone size are those reported in that table. The table lists fewer than 150,000 clones, about nine tenths of them singletons. This sample stems from a study of blood T cell repertoires in COVID-19. Study as a whole: Some COVID-19 samples were acute and others convalescent; all came from the United States, Italy and Spain.

Germline V CDR1 and CDR2: MNHEY, SVGEGT. The V and J ends lost 4 bases and 3 bases respectively, with 21 bases between them. The CDR3 covers 17 residues. Material: peripheral blood. The sequence came from a human donor in a cohort sampled during active COVID-19. The chain is built from TRBV6-2 or TRBV6-3 and TRBJ1-1, with TRBD1 as a possible D gene (5 bases). In DNA form, the CDR3 reads TGTGCCAGCAGTTTACGAAGACAGAGGTGGGGGGACACTGAAGCTTTCTTT. Its protein product is CASSLRRQRWGDTEAFF.